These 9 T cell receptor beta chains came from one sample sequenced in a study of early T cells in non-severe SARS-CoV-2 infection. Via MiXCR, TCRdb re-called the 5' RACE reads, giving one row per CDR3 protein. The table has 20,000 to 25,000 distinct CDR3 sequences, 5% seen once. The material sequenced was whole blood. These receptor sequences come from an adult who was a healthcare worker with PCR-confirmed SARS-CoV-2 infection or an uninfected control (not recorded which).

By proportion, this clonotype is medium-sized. The CDR3 DNA follows: TGTGCCAGCAGTGGAACGACCACCGGGGAGCTGTTTTTT. Translating it yields CASSGTTTGELFF. V gene TRBV6-4 combines with J gene TRBJ2-2; D call uncertain. There are 13 residues in the CDR3. The V and J ends lost 4 bases and 4 bases respectively, with 7 bases between them. Per the germline V gene, CDR1 is MRHNA and CDR2 is SNTAGT.

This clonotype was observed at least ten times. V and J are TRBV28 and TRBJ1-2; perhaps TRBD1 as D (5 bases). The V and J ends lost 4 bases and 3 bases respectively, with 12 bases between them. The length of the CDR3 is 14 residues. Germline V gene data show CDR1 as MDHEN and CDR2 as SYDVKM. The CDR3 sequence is CASSSGGAHYGYTF. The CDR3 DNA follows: TGTGCCAGCAGTTCGGGGGGAGCCCACTATGGCTACACCTTC.

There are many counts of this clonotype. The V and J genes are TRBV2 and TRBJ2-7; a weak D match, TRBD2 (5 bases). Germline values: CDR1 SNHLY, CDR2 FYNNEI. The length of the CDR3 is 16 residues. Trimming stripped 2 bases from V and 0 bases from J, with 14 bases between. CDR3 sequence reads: CASSENRGTLSYEQYF. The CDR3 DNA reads TGTGCCAGCAGTGAAAATCGGGGAACCCTCTCCTACGAGCAGTACTTC. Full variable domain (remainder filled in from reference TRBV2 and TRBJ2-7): EPEVTQTPSHQVTQMGQEVILRCVPISNHLYFYWYRQILGQKVEFLVSFYNNEISEKSEIFDDQFSVERPDGSNFTLKIRSTKLEDSAMYFCASSENRGTLSYEQYFGPGTRLTVT.

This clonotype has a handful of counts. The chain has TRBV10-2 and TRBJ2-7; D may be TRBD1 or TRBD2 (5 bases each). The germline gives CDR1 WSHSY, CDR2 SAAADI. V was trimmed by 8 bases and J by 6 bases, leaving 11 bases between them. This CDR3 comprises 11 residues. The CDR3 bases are TGCGCCAGCTTCTCCGGGACCGAGCAGTACTTC. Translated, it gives CASFSGTEQYF.

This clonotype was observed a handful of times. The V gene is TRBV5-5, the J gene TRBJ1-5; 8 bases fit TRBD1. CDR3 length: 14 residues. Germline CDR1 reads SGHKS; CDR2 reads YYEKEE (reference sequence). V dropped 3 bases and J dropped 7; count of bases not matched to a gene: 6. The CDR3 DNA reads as TGTGCCAGCAGCTCCGGGACAGGAGGACAGCCCCAGCATTTT. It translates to CASSSGTGGQPQHF.

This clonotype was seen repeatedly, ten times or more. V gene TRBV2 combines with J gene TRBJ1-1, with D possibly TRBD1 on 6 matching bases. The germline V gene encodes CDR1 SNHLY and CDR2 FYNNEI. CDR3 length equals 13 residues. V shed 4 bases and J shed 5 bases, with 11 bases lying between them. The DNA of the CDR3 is TGTGCCAGCAGTGGACAGGAATTTACTGAAGCTTTCTTT. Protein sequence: CASSGQEFTEAFF.

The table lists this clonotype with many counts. The CDR3: CASTRRRGITDTQYF. The CDR3 nucleotides are TGTGCCAGCACTCGTCGGCGGGGGATCACAGATACGCAGTATTTT. J is TRBJ2-3 and V is TRBV11-2, with TRBD2 identical over 7 bases. The germline gives CDR1 SGHAT, CDR2 FQNNGV. There are 15 residues in the CDR3. V was clipped by 7 bases and J by 2 bases; unmatched bases: 9.

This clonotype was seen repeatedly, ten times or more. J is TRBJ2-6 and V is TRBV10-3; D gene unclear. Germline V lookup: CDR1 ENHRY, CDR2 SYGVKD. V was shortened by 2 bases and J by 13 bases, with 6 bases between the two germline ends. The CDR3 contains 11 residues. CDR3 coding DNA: TGTGCCATCAGTGAGACCCTAGTCCTGACTTTC. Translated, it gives CAISETLVLTF.

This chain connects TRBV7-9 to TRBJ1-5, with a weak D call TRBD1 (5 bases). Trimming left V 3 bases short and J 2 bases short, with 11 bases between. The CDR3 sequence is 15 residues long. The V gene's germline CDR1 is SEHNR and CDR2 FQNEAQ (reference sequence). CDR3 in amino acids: CASSFGGVGNQPQHF. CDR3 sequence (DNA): TGTGCCAGCAGCTTCGGGGGAGTGGGCAATCAGCCCCAGCATTTT. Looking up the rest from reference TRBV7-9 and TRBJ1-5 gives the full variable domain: DTGVSQNPRHKITKRGQNVTFRCDPISEHNRLYWYRQTLGQGPEFLTYFQNEAQLEKSRLLSDRFSAERPKGSFSTLEIQRTEQGDSAMYLCASSFGGVGNQPQHFGDGTRLSIL.